These T cell receptor beta chains were read from a single sample in a study of blood T cell repertoires in COVID-19. Sequencing was performed with immunoSEQ multiplex PCR; in TCRdb, only in-frame clones are kept and a portion is missing. The sample lists over 150,000 clones; around 90% were seen once. Sequenced material: PBMCs or T cells enriched from blood (not recorded which). The receptors originated from a woman aged 25-40 years who had recovered from COVID-19. Both conserved end residues are trimmed from each CDR3.

v_gene	j_gene	len	CDR3aa
TRBV6-5	TRBJ2-3	11	ASRIPGPDTQY
TRBV7-2	TRBJ2-1	12	ASSRGGLYNEQF
TRBV10-3	TRBJ2-1	11	AISALAGTEQF
TRBV7-9	TRBJ2-2	14	ASSLSDRGYAGELF
TRBV9	TRBJ1-1	18	ASSPHSRDRVAAEDTEAF
TRBV6-2/TRBV6-3	TRBJ2-3	13	ASSYIGVSTDTQY
TRBV7-9	TRBJ2-1	12	ASSPGWASGLQF
TRBV2	TRBJ2-1	14	ASSEAPGAGENEQF
TRBV4-2	TRBJ1-1	13	ASSRADREGTEAF
TRBV4-2	TRBJ1-4	15	ASSQDRQADVGEKLF
TRBV3-1/TRBV3-2	TRBJ2-7	13	ASSQEGTGGYEQY
TRBV24-1	TRBJ2-3	13	ATSDISGSFDTQY
TRBV19	TRBJ1-1	11	ASSIDWNTEAF
TRBV7-2	TRBJ2-5	16	ASSLRFVPGAEEETQY
TRBV28	TRBJ1-2	12	ASSSLPTTYGYT
TRBV10-3	TRBJ2-7	13	AISDTAGGSVEQY
TRBV5-4	TRBJ1-4	12	ASSPDRDNEKLF
TRBV29-1	TRBJ2-1	13	SVEDGLTSYNEQF
TRBV27	TRBJ1-5	13	ASSRAQGDHQPQH
TRBV7-2	TRBJ2-2	14	ASSLGGLPNTGELF
TRBV9	TRBJ1-2	14	ASSEQGSPLNYGYT
TRBV6-4	TRBJ2-5	14	ASSDSRFRVRETQY
TRBV9	TRBJ1-1	13	ASSVSTGLNTEAF
TRBV5-8	TRBJ1-2	11	ASSLEQGDGYT
TRBV9	TRBJ2-1	10	ASSAQNNEQF
TRBV11-2	TRBJ2-5	13	ASSPSWGGPETQY
TRBV7-2	TRBJ1-6	12	ASSYGGQGPPLH
TRBV18	TRBJ2-1	14	ASSPDTSGRYNEQF
TRBV9	TRBJ1-3	14	ASSPGRTAQWNTIY
TRBV30	TRBJ1-2	12	AWGSSGPGYGYT
TRBV7-8	TRBJ2-1	19	ASSPIRGTSGERSSYNEQF
TRBV5-1	TRBJ1-4	12	ASSREGGEEKLF
TRBV2	TRBJ2-1	12	ASSPGLASYEQF
TRBV5-4	TRBJ2-5	11	ASSLENEETQY
TRBV7-2	TRBJ2-5	15	ASSFGTSGGTRETQY
TRBV6-1	TRBJ1-4	14	ASSEWGGATNEKLF
TRBV5-4	TRBJ2-3	13	ASTLWQGATDTQY
TRBV28	TRBJ2-7	12	ASSLSNTRVEQY
TRBV7-8	TRBJ2-2	12	ASSSKQSTGELF
TRBV2	TRBJ1-6	14	ASREDRGSYNSPLH
TRBV25-1	TRBJ1-1	13	ASSSPGTGGTEAF
TRBV5-4	TRBJ2-3	15	ASSLLTSGAQTDTQY
TRBV25-1	TRBJ2-3	15	ASRPRTRAVHTDTQY
TRBV6-5	TRBJ2-7	13	ASSSGPGGGYEQY
TRBV23-1	TRBJ2-6	17	AIKGRATRQSSGANVLT
TRBV21-1	TRBJ2-2	19	ASSKAQSRGQGAPNTGELF
TRBV6-6	TRBJ1-2	13	ASSYRTGWQAGYT
TRBV5-1	TRBJ2-2	17	ASSLARDSGKLGTGELF
TRBV18	TRBJ1-5	12	ASSPIQGNQPQH
TRBV14	TRBJ2-5	14	ASSQGLGTSKETQY
TRBV7-9	TRBJ1-2	13	ASSDEPGGGYGYT
TRBV29-1	TRBJ2-5	11	SVRDISTETQY
TRBV9	TRBJ2-7	11	ASSPQGAYEQY
TRBV25-1	TRBJ1-1	11	ASSTTGNTEAF
TRBV5-3	TRBJ2-5	13	ARSLEDRVRETQY
TRBV5-1	TRBJ2-1	12	ASSHRQGNNEQF
TRBV5-4	TRBJ2-7	12	ASSTRQGSDEQY
TRBV5-1	TRBJ1-4	14	ASTSSLTGSNEKLF
TRBV6-5	TRBJ1-5	12	ASRPGFAREPQH